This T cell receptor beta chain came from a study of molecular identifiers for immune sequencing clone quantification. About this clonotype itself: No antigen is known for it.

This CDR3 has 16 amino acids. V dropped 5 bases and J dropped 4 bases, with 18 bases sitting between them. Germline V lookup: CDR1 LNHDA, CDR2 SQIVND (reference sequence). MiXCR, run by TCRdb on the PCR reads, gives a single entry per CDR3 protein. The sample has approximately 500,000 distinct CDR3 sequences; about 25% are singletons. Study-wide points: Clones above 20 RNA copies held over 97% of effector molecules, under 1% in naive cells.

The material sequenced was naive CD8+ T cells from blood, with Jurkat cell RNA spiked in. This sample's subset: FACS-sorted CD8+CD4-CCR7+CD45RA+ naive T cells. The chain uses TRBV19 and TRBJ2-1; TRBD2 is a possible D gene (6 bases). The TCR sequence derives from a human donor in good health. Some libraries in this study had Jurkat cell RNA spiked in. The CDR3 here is CASSLGWRARYNEQFF. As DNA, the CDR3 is TGTGCCAGTAGTCTGGGTTGGAGGGCGCGGTACAATGAGCAGTTCTTC.